The 2 T cell receptor beta chains listed next were all sequenced from one sample in a study of T-cell reconstitution after alpha-beta-depleted transplantation in children. Unique molecular identifiers were built into the TCRbeta library. TCRdb fed the PCR reads into MiXCR, producing one record per CDR3 protein. The sample lists 490,000 or so distinct CDR3 sequences, around 12% occurring once. The sequences come from PBMCs from the stem cell graft donor, collected from the stem cell graft. The source is a human donor who donated a stem cell graft to a child with combined immunodeficiency.

This chain uses TRBV3-1 with TRBJ2-1, with D perhaps assigned TRBD1 or TRBD2 (5 bases each). The CDR3 totals 16 residues. Germline V CDR1 and CDR2: LGHDT, YNNKEL (reference sequence). Trimming left V 4 bases short and J 0 bases short, with 13 bases between. The CDR3 is CASSPRDASSYNEQFF. DNA for the CDR3: TGTGCCAGCAGCCCCCGGGACGCCAGCTCCTACAATGAGCAGTTCTTC.

This clonotype has just a few counts. The V call is TRBV24-1, the J call TRBJ2-2, with D maybe TRBD2 (8 bases). The V and J ends lost 5 bases and 7 bases respectively, with 16 bases between them. The germline gives CDR1 KGHDR, CDR2 SFDVKD. The CDR3 extends over 15 amino acids. CDR3 in DNA: TGTGCCACCAGTGGCGGGGGGACAGTAGACGGGGAGCTGTTTTTT. Protein sequence: CATSGGGTVDGELFF.